A single sample is the source of the 8 T cell receptor beta chains below, sequenced in a study of blood T cell repertoires in COVID-19. Assay used: immunoSEQ multiplex PCR; TCRdb lists only in-frame clones, some missing. This sample has over 300,000 clones, with about 89% found just once. Sequenced sample: peripheral blood. These receptors all come from a man between 18 and 35 years old who had recovered from COVID-19.

The V gene is TRBV7-9, the J gene TRBJ1-1, with D possibly being TRBD1 (5 bases). This CDR3 contains 13 residues. Looked up from germline, CDR1 is SEHNR and CDR2 is FQNEAQ (reference sequence). The CDR3 here is CAGGEAGGTEAFF. The CDR3, as DNA: TGTGCGGGGGGGGAAGCTGGCGGCACTGAAGCTTTCTTT.

As to this clone: Other DNA sequences in the same sample also yield this CDR3. The J gene is TRBJ2-3, the V gene TRBV18; 10 nucleotides agree with TRBD1. The CDR3 runs 15 residues. The V gene end was trimmed by 3 bases and the J gene end by 5 bases; junction bases not matched to a gene: 5. Germline V gene sequence: CDR1 KGHSH, CDR2 LQKENI. The CDR3 here is CASSPGQGGRDTQYF. For the CDR3, the DNA is TGTGCCAGCTCACCTGGACAGGGGGGGAGAGATACGCAGTATTTT.

This clone was found a few times. The chain recombines TRBV7-9 with TRBJ1-5; D remains unclear. The V gene lost 0 bases and the J gene lost 9 bases, with 9 bases spanning the gap. Germline CDR1 reads SEHNR; CDR2 reads FQNEAQ (reference sequence). This CDR3 is built from 13 residues. The CDR3 spells CASSLAGGRPQHF. The CDR3 DNA sequence: TGTGCCAGCAGCTTAGCAGGAGGGAGGCCCCAGCATTTT.

This chain joins TRBV5-1 and TRBJ1-2; TRBD1 agrees at 8 bases. Looked up from germline, CDR1 is SGHRS and CDR2 is YFSETQ. This CDR3 is built from 15 residues. V trimming: 2 bases; J trimming: 8 bases; junction bases outside the gene matches: 11. The CDR3 DNA sequence: TGCGCCAGCAGCTTTGCAGGGGGCCAGAGTGCGGGCTACACCTTC. Its translation: CASSFAGGQSAGYTF.

The J gene is TRBJ1-1, the V gene TRBV7-2; TRBD1 aligns across 8 bases. The CDR3 runs 13 residues. CDR1 SGHTA and CDR2 FQGNSA come from the germline V gene. Losses at the gene ends were 2 bases for V and 4 bases for J; bases not matched to a gene: 0. The CDR3 spells CASSLQGATEAFF. As DNA, the CDR3 is TGTGCCAGCAGCTTACAGGGGGCCACTGAAGCTTTCTTT. Variable domain in full (rest from reference TRBV7-2 and TRBJ1-1): GAGVSQSPSNKVTEKGKDVELRCDPISGHTALYWYRQSLGQGLEFLIYFQGNSAPDKSGLPSDRFSAERTGGSVSTLTIQRTQQEDSAVYLCASSLQGATEAFFGQGTRLTVV.

V is TRBV11-2 and J is TRBJ2-5, with unresolved D. The CDR3 is 17 residues long. The V gene's germline CDR1 is SGHAT and CDR2 FQNNGV. V was pared by 4 bases and J by 1 base, with 19 bases between. CDR3: CASSSLLGVPTQETQYF. CDR3 sequence (DNA): TGTGCCAGCAGCTCCCTCCTAGGTGTGCCCACCCAAGAGACCCAGTACTTC.

The genes are TRBV14 and TRBJ2-7; D not certain. Trimming removed 1 base from V and 6 bases from J, with 19 bases in between. The CDR3 is made up of 16 amino acids. Germline CDR1 SGHDN, CDR2 FVKESK. The CDR3, as DNA: TGTGCCAGCAGCCAAGTTATTACCCCAGTGTCGGGCGAGCAGTACTTC. Amino acids: CASSQVITPVSGEQYF.

V usage is TRBV27 and J usage is TRBJ2-3; D is unresolved. Germline assignment: CDR1 MNHEY and CDR2 SMNVEV (reference sequence). With 0 bases removed from V and 0 bases from J, the gap between germline ends came to 7 bases. This CDR3 is 15 amino acids long. The CDR3 nucleotides are TGTGCCAGCAGTTTATCGAGAATTAGCACAGATACGCAGTATTTT. As protein: CASSLSRISTDTQYF.